One and the same sample provided the 5 T cell receptor beta chains below, sequenced in a study of technical replicates of blood from a handful of donors. The assay was immunoSEQ multiplex PCR, and TCRdb's table has in-frame clones only and misses some. The sample gives about 97,000 clones, about 95% of which show up once; around 0.33% is in the top ten. The sequenced sample consisted of T cells isolated from PBMCs. The receptors were gathered from a human donor in good health.

The chain recombines TRBV4-3 with TRBJ2-1; weak D call: TRBD2 (6 bases). Germline CDR1 is LGHNA and CDR2 is YSLEER. CDR3 size: 15 residues. Trimming removed 4 bases from V and 4 bases from J, with 14 bases in between. In DNA form, the CDR3 reads TGCGCCAGCAGCCTCGGGCCGGGACTTTACAATGAGCAGTTCTTC. This gives the protein CASSLGPGLYNEQFF.

This chain uses TRBV25-1 with TRBJ2-7; TRBD1 matches at 7 bases. V lost 6 bases to trimming and J lost 3 bases; unmatched junction nucleotides: 5. The CDR3 extends over 13 amino acids. The V gene's germline CDR1 is MGHDK and CDR2 SYGVNS. The CDR3 nucleotides read TGTGCCAGCAGCCTGTGGGACAGCTACGAGCAGTACTTC. Protein sequence: CASSLWDSYEQYF.

V usage is TRBV5-6 and J usage is TRBJ2-2; D gene ambiguous. The germline V and J ends were trimmed by 1 base and 0 bases, with 7 bases remaining between them. Looked up from germline, CDR1 is SGHDT and CDR2 is YYEEEE. The CDR3 totals 15 residues. The CDR3 loop is CASSLYPANTGELFF. CDR3 coding DNA: TGTGCCAGCAGCTTGTATCCAGCGAACACCGGGGAGCTGTTTTTT.

V usage is TRBV7-9 and J usage is TRBJ2-1, with a tentative D call TRBD2 (5 bases). This CDR3 contains 14 residues. V lost 5 bases and J 5 bases, leaving 13 bases between the germline ends. Germline V lookup: CDR1 SEHNR, CDR2 FQNEAQ (reference sequence). The CDR3 DNA reads as TGTGCCAGCAGCCTAAGGGCGCGGGACAATGAGCAGTTCTTC. Translating gives CASSLRARDNEQFF.

The chain recombines TRBV6-1 with TRBJ2-1; 12 bases agree with TRBD2. Trimming cost V 2 bases and J 8 bases; bases outside gene matches: 4. Germline V gene lookup returns CDR1 MNHNS and CDR2 SASEGT. The CDR3 totals 15 residues. The DNA of the CDR3 is TGTGCCAGCAGTGAACTAGCGGGAGGGCCCCATGAGCAGTTCTTC. Amino acids: CASSELAGGPHEQFF.